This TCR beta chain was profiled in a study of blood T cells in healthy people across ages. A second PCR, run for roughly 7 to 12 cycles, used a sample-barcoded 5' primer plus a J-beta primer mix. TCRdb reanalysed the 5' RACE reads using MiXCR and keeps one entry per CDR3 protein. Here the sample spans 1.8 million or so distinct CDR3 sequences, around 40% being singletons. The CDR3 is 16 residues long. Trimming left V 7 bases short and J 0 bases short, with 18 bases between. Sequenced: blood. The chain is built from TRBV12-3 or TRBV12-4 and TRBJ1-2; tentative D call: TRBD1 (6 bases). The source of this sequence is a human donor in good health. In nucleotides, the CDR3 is TGTGCCAGCACCCCTCGCAGGGGCCCAGCTAACTATGGCTACACCTTC. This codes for CASTPRRGPANYGYTF.